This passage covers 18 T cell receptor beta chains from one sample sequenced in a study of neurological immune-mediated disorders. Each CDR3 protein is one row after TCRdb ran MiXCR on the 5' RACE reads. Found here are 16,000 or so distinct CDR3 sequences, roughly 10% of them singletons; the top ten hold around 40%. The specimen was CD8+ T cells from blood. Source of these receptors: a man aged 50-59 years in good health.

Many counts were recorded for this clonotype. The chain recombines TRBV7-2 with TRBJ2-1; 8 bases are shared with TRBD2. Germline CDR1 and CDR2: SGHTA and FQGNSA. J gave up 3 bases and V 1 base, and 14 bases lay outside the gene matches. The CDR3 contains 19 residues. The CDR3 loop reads CASSLENGLAQILYNEQFF. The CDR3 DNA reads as TGTGCCAGCAGCTTAGAGAACGGACTAGCCCAAATCCTCTACAATGAGCAGTTCTTC.

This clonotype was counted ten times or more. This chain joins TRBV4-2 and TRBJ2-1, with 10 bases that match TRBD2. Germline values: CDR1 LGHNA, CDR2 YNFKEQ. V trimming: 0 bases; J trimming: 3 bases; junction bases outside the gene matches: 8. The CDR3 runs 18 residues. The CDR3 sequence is CASSQDGLAGARYNEQFF. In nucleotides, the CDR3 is TGTGCCAGCAGCCAAGACGGTCTAGCGGGAGCCCGCTACAATGAGCAGTTCTTC.

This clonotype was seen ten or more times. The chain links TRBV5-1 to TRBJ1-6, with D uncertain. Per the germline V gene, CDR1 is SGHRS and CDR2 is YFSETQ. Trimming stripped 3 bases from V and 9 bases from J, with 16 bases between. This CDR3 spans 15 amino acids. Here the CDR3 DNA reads TGCGCCAGCAGCTCGTCCGAAGGAGGAGGTTCACCCCTCCACTTT. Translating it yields CASSSSEGGGSPLHF.

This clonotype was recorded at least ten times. The CDR3 here is CASSLLAGVYNEQFF. DNA for the CDR3: TGTGCCAGCAGCTTACTAGCGGGAGTCTACAATGAGCAGTTCTTC. The chain has TRBV7-9 and TRBJ2-1; TRBD2 agrees at 10 bases. Per the germline V gene, CDR1 is SEHNR and CDR2 is FQNEAQ (reference sequence). This CDR3 has 15 residues. J gave up 3 bases and V 2 bases, and 1 base lay outside the gene matches.

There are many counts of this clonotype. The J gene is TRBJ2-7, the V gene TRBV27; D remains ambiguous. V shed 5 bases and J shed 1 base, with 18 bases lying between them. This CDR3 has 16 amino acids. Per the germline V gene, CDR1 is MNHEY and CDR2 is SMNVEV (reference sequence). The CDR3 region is CASSETPRQTSYEQYF. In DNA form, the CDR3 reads TGTGCCAGCAGTGAAACCCCCAGGCAGACGTCCTACGAGCAGTACTTC.

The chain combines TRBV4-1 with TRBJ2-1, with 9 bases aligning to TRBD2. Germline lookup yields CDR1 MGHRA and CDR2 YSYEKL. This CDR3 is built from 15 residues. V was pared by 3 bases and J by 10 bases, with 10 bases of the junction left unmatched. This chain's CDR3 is CASSQDSGSSYEQFF. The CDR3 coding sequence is TGCGCCAGCAGCCAGGATAGCGGGAGTTCCTACGAGCAGTTCTTC.

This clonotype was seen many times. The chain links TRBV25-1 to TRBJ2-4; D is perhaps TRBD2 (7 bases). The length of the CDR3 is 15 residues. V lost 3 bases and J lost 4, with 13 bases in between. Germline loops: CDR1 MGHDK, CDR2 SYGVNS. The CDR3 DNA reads TGTGCCAGCAGTGATATTGGGGGGGCGAAAAACATTCAGTACTTC. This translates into CASSDIGGAKNIQYF. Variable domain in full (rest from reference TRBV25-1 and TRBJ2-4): EADIYQTPRYLVIGTGKKITLECSQTMGHDKMYWYQQDPGMELHLIHYSYGVNSTEKGDLSSESTVSRIRTEHFPLTLESARPSHTSQYLCASSDIGGAKNIQYFGAGTRLSVL.

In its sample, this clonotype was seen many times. In DNA, the CDR3 is TGCGCCAGCAGCTTGGACCTCATGGGGTTAACTAACTATGGCTACACCTTC. This encodes CASSLDLMGLTNYGYTF. This sequence joins TRBV5-1 and TRBJ1-2; D not resolved. Germline V CDR1 and CDR2: SGHRS, YFSETQ. This CDR3 contains 17 residues. The V end was cut by 0 bases, the J end by 0 bases, with 15 bases between.

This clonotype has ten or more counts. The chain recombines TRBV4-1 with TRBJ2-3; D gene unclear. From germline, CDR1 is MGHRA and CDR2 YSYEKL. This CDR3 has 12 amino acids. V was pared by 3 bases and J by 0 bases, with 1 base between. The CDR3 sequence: CASSQSTDTQYF. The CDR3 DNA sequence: TGCGCCAGCAGCCAGAGCACAGATACGCAGTATTTT.

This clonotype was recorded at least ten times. CDR3 region: CASRYRDRTWEQYF. The CDR3 coding sequence is TGTGCCAGCAGATACCGGGACAGGACGTGGGAGCAGTACTTC. V is TRBV28 and J is TRBJ2-7; 8 nucleotides agree with TRBD1. Germline assignment: CDR1 MDHEN and CDR2 SYDVKM. After removal of 6 bases from V and 7 bases from J, the junction contained 11 bases not matched to a gene. The CDR3 totals 14 residues.

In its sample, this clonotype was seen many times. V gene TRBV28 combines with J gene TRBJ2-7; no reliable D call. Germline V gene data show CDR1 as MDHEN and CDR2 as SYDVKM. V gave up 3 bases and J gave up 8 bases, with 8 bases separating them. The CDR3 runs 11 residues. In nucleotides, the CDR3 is TGTGCCAGCAGTTTTAATGGGAAGCAGTACTTC. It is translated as CASSFNGKQYF.

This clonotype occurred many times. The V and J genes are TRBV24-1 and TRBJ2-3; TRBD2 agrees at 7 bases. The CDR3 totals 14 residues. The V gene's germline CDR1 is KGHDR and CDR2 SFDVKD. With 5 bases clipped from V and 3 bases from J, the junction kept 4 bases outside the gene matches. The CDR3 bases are TGTGCCACCAGTGGGGACTACCTAACAGATACGCAGTATTTT. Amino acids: CATSGDYLTDTQYF.

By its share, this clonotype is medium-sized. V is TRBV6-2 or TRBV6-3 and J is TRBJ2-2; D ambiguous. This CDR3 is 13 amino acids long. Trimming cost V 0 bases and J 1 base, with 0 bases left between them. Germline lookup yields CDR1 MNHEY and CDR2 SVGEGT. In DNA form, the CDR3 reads TGTGCCAGCAGTTACTCGAACACCGGGGAGCTGTTTTTT. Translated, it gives CASSYSNTGELFF.

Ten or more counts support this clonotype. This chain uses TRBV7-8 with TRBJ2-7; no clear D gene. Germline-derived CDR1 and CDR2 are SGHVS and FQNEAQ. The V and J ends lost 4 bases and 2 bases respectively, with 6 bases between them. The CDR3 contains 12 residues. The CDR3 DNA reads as TGTGCCAGCAGCTCTGGGACCTACGAGCAGTACTTC. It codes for CASSSGTYEQYF.

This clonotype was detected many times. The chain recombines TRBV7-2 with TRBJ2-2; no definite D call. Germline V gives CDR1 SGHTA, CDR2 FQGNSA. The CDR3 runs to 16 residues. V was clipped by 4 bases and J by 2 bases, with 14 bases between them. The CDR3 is CASSSDPPSNTGELFF. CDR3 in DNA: TGTGCCAGCAGCTCCGACCCGCCTTCTAACACCGGGGAGCTGTTTTTT.

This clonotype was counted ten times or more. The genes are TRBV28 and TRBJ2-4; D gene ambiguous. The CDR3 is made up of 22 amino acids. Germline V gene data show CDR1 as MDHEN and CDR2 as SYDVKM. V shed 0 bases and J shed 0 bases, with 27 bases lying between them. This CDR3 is CASSLCAWRPTLNYLAKNIQYF. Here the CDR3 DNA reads TGTGCCAGCAGTTTATGCGCCTGGCGGCCAACCCTAAATTACCTAGCCAAAAACATTCAGTACTTC. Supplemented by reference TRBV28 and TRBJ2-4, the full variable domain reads DVKVTQSSRYLVKRTGEKVFLECVQDMDHENMFWYRQDPGLGLRLIYFSYDVKMKEKGDIPEGYSVSREKKERFSLILESASTNQTSMYLCASSLCAWRPTLNYLAKNIQYFGAGTRLSVL.

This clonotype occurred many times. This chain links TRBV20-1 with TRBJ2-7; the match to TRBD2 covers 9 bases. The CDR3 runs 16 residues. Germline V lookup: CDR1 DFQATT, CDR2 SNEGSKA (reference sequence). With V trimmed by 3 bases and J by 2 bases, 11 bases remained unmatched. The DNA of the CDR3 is TGCAGTGCTAGTGGGCGGGAGGGCCGCGCGGCCTACGAGCAGTACTTC. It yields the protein CSASGREGRAAYEQYF.

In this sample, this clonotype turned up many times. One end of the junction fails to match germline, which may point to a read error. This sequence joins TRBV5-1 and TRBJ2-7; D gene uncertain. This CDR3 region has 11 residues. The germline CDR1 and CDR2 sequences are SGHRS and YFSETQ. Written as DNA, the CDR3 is TGTGCCAGCAGCTTTGGGGTCGAGCAGTACTTC. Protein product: CASSFGVEQYF.